These 28 T cell receptor beta chains came from one sample sequenced in a study of T-cell memory formation after mild COVID-19. TCRdb redid the calling of the 5' RACE reads with MiXCR, one entry per CDR3 protein. The repertoire consists of around 200,000 distinct CDR3 sequences, with around 27% occurring once and the leading ten covering 9.5% to 12%. Sequencing was performed on PBMCs or a T cell subset sorted from them (not recorded which). These receptors all come from an adult woman who had mild COVID-19 (a few samples of this study predate the infection). Cell type and time point are not known.

This clonotype was counted a few times. This rearrangement joins TRBV12-3 or TRBV12-4 to TRBJ2-5; D is unresolved. The CDR3 length is 11 residues. The V end was cut by 6 bases, the J end by 2 bases, with 4 bases between. The CDR3 DNA reads TGTGCCAGCAGGATTCAAGAGACCCAGTACTTC. Protein sequence: CASRIQETQYF.

The gene calls are TRBV7-3 and TRBJ2-4, with 9 bases aligning to TRBD2. There are 16 residues in the CDR3. Germline V lookup: CDR1 SGHTA, CDR2 FQGTGA. After removal of 5 bases from V and 5 bases from J, the junction contained 10 bases not matched to a gene. The CDR3 spells CASSPGSGGPQNIQYF. In DNA form, the CDR3 reads TGTGCCAGCAGCCCTGGGAGCGGGGGGCCCCAAAACATTCAGTACTTC. Full variable domain (remainder filled in from reference TRBV7-3 and TRBJ2-4): GAGVSQTPSNKVTEKGKYVELRCDPISGHTALYWYRQSLGQGPEFLIYFQGTGAADDSGLPNDRFFAVRPEGSVSTLKIQRTERGDSAVYLCASSPGSGGPQNIQYFGAGTRLSVL.

The chain is built from TRBV24-1 and TRBJ1-5, with 8 bases lining up with TRBD1. This CDR3 is built from 14 residues. Germline CDR1 and CDR2: KGHDR and SFDVKD. V was clipped by 3 bases and J by 4 bases; unmatched bases: 1. The CDR3 region has the DNA TGTGCCACCAGTGATGGACAGGGAAATCAGCCCCAGCATTTT. Its protein is CATSDGQGNQPQHF.

This rearrangement joins TRBV7-9 to TRBJ2-7, with a weak D call TRBD2 (7 bases). This CDR3 has 13 amino acids. Per the germline V gene, CDR1 is SEHNR and CDR2 is FQNEAQ (reference sequence). With 7 bases removed from V and 3 bases from J, the gap between germline ends came to 13 bases. The DNA of the CDR3 is TGTGCCAGCAACGCCGGGGGGCTCTACGAGCAGTACTTC. Its protein is CASNAGGLYEQYF.

Comments on this clonotype: The germline gene is not matched at one end of the junction; a read error may be the cause. The J gene is TRBJ2-1, the V gene TRBV2; D is unresolved. The CDR3 spans 12 residues. Germline V gene lookup returns CDR1 SNHLY and CDR2 FYNNEI. In DNA, the CDR3 is TGTGCCAGCACTGAAGGTGGGAATGAGCAGTTCTTC. This gives the protein CASTEGGNEQFF.

This clonotype has just a few counts. V usage is TRBV6-5 and J usage is TRBJ2-2, with 9 bases lining up with TRBD1. The trim removed 5 bases at V and 4 bases at J, leaving 8 bases unmatched. CDR1 and CDR2 from the germline V gene are MNHEY and SVGAGI. This CDR3 has 16 residues. The CDR3 nucleotides read TGTGCCAGCAGTGTTCAGGGGACAGGGACCACCGGGGAGCTGTTTTTT. Protein: CASSVQGTGTTGELFF.

This clonotype was observed a few times. This chain connects TRBV6-5 to TRBJ1-1; weak D call: TRBD1 (5 bases). There are 13 residues in the CDR3. The V and J ends lost 2 bases and 8 bases respectively, with 12 bases between them. Germline loops: CDR1 MNHEY, CDR2 SVGAGI. CDR3: CASSYQSPGEAFF. CDR3 sequence (DNA): TGTGCCAGCAGTTACCAAAGTCCAGGGGAAGCTTTCTTT.

This clonotype was detected ten times or more. The chain is built from TRBV18 and TRBJ2-5, with D perhaps matching TRBD1 or TRBD2 (5 bases each). Trimming took 8 bases from V and 1 from J, leaving 11 bases between them. The CDR3 is 13 residues long. The V gene's germline CDR1 is KGHSH and CDR2 LQKENI. The CDR3 sequence is CASSPGLQETQYF. CDR3 bases: TGTGCCAGCAGCCCGGGGCTCCAAGAGACCCAGTACTTC.

This clonotype was observed a handful of times. The chain has TRBV9 and TRBJ2-1; D might be TRBD1 or TRBD2, each matching 6 bases. The CDR3 has 15 amino acids. V shed 0 bases and J shed 7 bases, with 14 bases lying between them. Germline V gives CDR1 SGDLS, CDR2 YYNGEE. Here the CDR3 DNA reads TGTGCCAGCAGCGTAGAAGGGGGGCAAGCGAATGAGCAGTTCTTC. Encoded protein: CASSVEGGQANEQFF.

This clonotype was counted only a few times. The chain carries TRBV7-9 and TRBJ1-1, with D possibly being TRBD1 (5 bases). The CDR3 consists of 17 residues. The V gene's germline CDR1 is SEHNR and CDR2 FQNEAQ (reference sequence). Trimming took off 1 base at V and 2 bases at J, with 17 bases between the two ends. Here the CDR3 DNA reads TGTGCCAGCAGCTTAGAGGCAGGGACCGAATTCAACACTGAAGCTTTCTTT. Protein: CASSLEAGTEFNTEAFF.

The chain carries TRBV12-3 or TRBV12-4 and TRBJ1-5, with TRBD1 matching 9 bases. CDR3 size: 14 residues. V dropped 6 bases and J dropped 6; count of bases not matched to a gene: 6. This chain's CDR3 is CASRRTGEGQPQHF. Written as DNA, the CDR3 is TGTGCCAGCAGACGGACAGGGGAGGGTCAGCCCCAGCATTTT.

This clonotype showed up many times. The chain employs TRBV4-2 and TRBJ2-7, with TRBD2 identical over 14 bases. This CDR3 contains 17 residues. Germline trimming cut 0 bases from V and 6 bases from J; bases unmatched to any gene: 7. In germline, CDR1 is LGHNA, CDR2 YNFKEQ. This CDR3 reads CASSQDFGTSGSSEQYF. CDR3 nucleotides: TGTGCCAGCAGCCAAGATTTCGGGACTAGCGGGAGTAGCGAGCAGTACTTC.

Here the CDR3 DNA reads TGCAGCGGGGGGACAGGGGGATTTTCAGGAAAAAACATTCAGTACTTC. It is translated as CSGGTGGFSGKNIQYF. The chain couples TRBV29-1 to TRBJ2-4, with 11 bases identical to TRBD1. The J segment lost 4 bases and the V segment lost 7 bases, leaving 12 bases of the junction unmatched. The CDR3 is 16 residues long. The germline V gene encodes CDR1 SQVTM and CDR2 ANQGSEA.

The V gene is TRBV19, the J gene TRBJ2-7, with a possible D match to TRBD1 (5 bases). The CDR3 loop spans 14 amino acids. Trimming removed 7 bases at V and 4 bases at J, with 17 bases between. In germline, CDR1 is LNHDA, CDR2 SQIVND (reference sequence). CDR3 region: CASMDTTTAYEQYF. CDR3 sequence (DNA): TGTGCCAGTATGGACACGACCACCGCATACGAGCAGTACTTC. The full variable domain, completed using reference TRBV19 and TRBJ2-7, is DGGITQSPKYLFRKEGQNVTLSCEQNLNHDAMYWYRQDPGQGLRLIYYSQIVNDFQKGDIAEGYSVSREKKESFPLTVTSAQKNPTAFYLCASMDTTTAYEQYFGPGTRLTVT.

V usage is TRBV7-9 and J usage is TRBJ1-6; D possibly corresponds to TRBD1 (6 bases). With 4 bases removed from V and 10 bases from J, the gap between germline ends came to 11 bases. This CDR3 region has 13 residues. Germline V gene data show CDR1 as SEHNR and CDR2 as FQNEAQ (reference sequence). This CDR3 is CASSSRTESPLHF. The CDR3 DNA follows: TGTGCCAGCAGCTCCCGGACAGAATCACCCCTCCACTTT.

V usage is TRBV7-8 and J usage is TRBJ2-2, with 8 bases that match TRBD2. The CDR3 runs to 16 residues. Germline V gives CDR1 SGHVS, CDR2 FQNEAQ. V shed 5 bases, J shed 0 bases, and the junction held 5 bases outside the gene matches. The CDR3 is CASSSREGTNTGELFF. DNA of the CDR3: TGTGCCAGCAGCAGCCGGGAGGGCACGAACACCGGGGAGCTGTTTTTT.

The CDR3: CSARQGLGTDTQYF. The CDR3 DNA reads TGCAGTGCTCGACAGGGTTTGGGGACAGATACGCAGTATTTT. V and J are TRBV20-1 and TRBJ2-3, with 7 nucleotides matching TRBD1. This CDR3 has 14 residues. Losses at the gene ends were 5 bases for V and 3 bases for J; bases not matched to a gene: 8. Germline V gene sequence: CDR1 DFQATT, CDR2 SNEGSKA (reference sequence).

CDR3 coding DNA: TGTGCCACCAGCAGAGATCGGGGGGGCTATGAGCAGTTCTTC. It specifies CATSRDRGGYEQFF. V and J are TRBV15 and TRBJ2-1; 8 bases are a match to TRBD2. The CDR3 sequence is 14 residues long. V lost 0 bases and J lost 8; bases outside the gene matches: 3. CDR1 LNHNV and CDR2 YYDKDF come from the germline V gene (reference sequence).

The chain carries TRBV15 and TRBJ1-2; 8 bases are shared with TRBD1. The CDR3 runs to 12 residues. The ends lost 8 bases at V and 2 bases at J; junction bases unmatched: 1. Per germline, CDR1 LNHNV and CDR2 YYDKDF (reference sequence). CDR3 sequence: CATDRGNYGYTF. Here the CDR3 DNA reads TGTGCCACCGACAGGGGCAACTATGGCTACACCTTC.

The gene calls are TRBV18 and TRBJ1-1; 9 bases fit TRBD1. Germline trimming cut 5 bases from V and 12 bases from J; bases unmatched to any gene: 16. CDR1 and CDR2 (germline): KGHSH, LQKENI. This CDR3 spans 15 amino acids. The CDR3 protein is CASSSDTGGAVFPFF. The CDR3 region has the DNA TGTGCCAGCTCATCGGATACAGGGGGCGCAGTGTTCCCTTTCTTT.

J is TRBJ2-5 and V is TRBV3-1, with D perhaps TRBD2 (6 bases). V gave up 3 bases and J gave up 5 bases, with 13 bases separating them. The length of the CDR3 is 14 residues. Germline V gene lookup returns CDR1 LGHDT and CDR2 YNNKEL (reference sequence). DNA of the CDR3: TGTGCCAGCAGCCATTTGCGGGGCGGGGAGACCCAGTACTTC. This translates into CASSHLRGGETQYF.

This clonotype has only a few counts. V is TRBV10-3 and J is TRBJ2-1; unclear D gene. CDR3 length equals 12 residues. V shed 8 bases and J shed 2 bases, with 7 bases lying between them. CDR1 and CDR2 (germline): ENHRY, SYGVKD. The CDR3 DNA sequence: TGTGCCATCGCTCCCCCCTACAATGAGCAGTTCTTC. Translation: CAIAPPYNEQFF.

This chain links TRBV7-3 with TRBJ1-2, with a tentative D call TRBD1 (5 bases). V was pared by 5 bases and J by 4 bases, with 17 bases between. Per germline, CDR1 SGHTA and CDR2 FQGTGA. CDR3 size: 15 residues. As DNA, the CDR3 is TGTGCCAGCAGCCCGGGGGGACCTTCCCGCTATGGCTACACCTTC. It is translated as CASSPGGPSRYGYTF.

V and J are TRBV4-2 and TRBJ2-5, with 9 bases fitting TRBD2. Trimming at V came to 4 bases and at J to 1 base, leaving 7 bases not matched to a gene. The CDR3 loop spans 16 amino acids. The germline V gene encodes CDR1 LGHNA and CDR2 YNFKEQ. The CDR3 sequence: CASSPEAGGAQETQYF. The CDR3, as DNA: TGTGCCAGCAGCCCAGAAGCGGGAGGTGCCCAAGAGACCCAGTACTTC.

The V and J genes are TRBV4-1 and TRBJ1-6; TRBD1 is a possible D gene (5 bases). Trimming shortened V by 0 bases and J by 13 bases, and 16 bases separated the two germline ends. Germline V lookup: CDR1 MGHRA, CDR2 YSYEKL. The CDR3 has 15 amino acids. The CDR3: CASSQEGDLGLPLHF. As DNA, the CDR3 is TGCGCCAGCAGCCAAGAGGGTGACCTGGGGCTCCCCCTCCACTTT.

In this sample, this clonotype turned up a few times. The V and J genes are TRBV5-1 and TRBJ2-7, with D possibly being TRBD1 (6 bases). Germline loops: CDR1 SGHRS, CDR2 YFSETQ. CDR3 size: 11 residues. V lost 6 bases, J lost 6 bases, and 10 bases lay in between. CDR3 amino acids: CASKGDGEQYF. DNA for the CDR3: TGCGCCAGCAAGGGGGATGGCGAGCAGTACTTC.

The chain carries TRBV29-1 and TRBJ2-5; D is unclear. The CDR3 has 11 amino acids. The V gene's germline CDR1 is SQVTM and CDR2 ANQGSEA. Between the trimmed V and J ends, which lost 2 bases and 5 bases, there was a span of 6 bases. The chain's CDR3 is CSVEPRETQYF. CDR3 nucleotide sequence: TGCAGCGTTGAACCCCGGGAGACCCAGTACTTC.

This clonotype was counted only a few times. The chain employs TRBV7-2 and TRBJ2-7; D is perhaps TRBD1 (5 bases). The CDR3 is made up of 15 amino acids. CDR1 is SGHTA, CDR2 FQGNSA, per germline. V gave up 1 base and J gave up 3 bases, with 13 bases separating them. CDR3 sequence: CASSLEGLGNYEQYF. The CDR3 nucleotides are TGTGCCAGCAGCTTAGAGGGGCTGGGGAACTACGAGCAGTACTTC.